This TCR beta chain is drawn from a study of blood T cell repertoires in COVID-19. For the study at large: Spain, Italy and the United States supplied samples that represented acute and convalescent COVID-19. In each case, the material was cDNA or gDNA derived from T cells, B-cell-depleted T cells, or PBMCs.

Profiling relied on immunoSEQ multiplex PCR, and the TCRdb table lists in-frame clones only, not all of them. Here the sample spans 100,000 to 120,000 clones, over 75% being singletons. Between the trimmed V and J ends, which lost 0 bases and 0 bases, there was a span of 10 bases. The CDR3 extends over 16 amino acids. Germline V gene lookup returns CDR1 SGHRS and CDR2 YFSETQ. The clonotype originates from a human donor in a cohort sampled during active COVID-19. Sample: peripheral blood. The chain uses TRBV5-1 and TRBJ2-1, with no clear D. The CDR3 is CASSLVARYSYNEQFF. The CDR3 DNA reads as TGCGCCAGCAGCTTGGTTGCCCGGTACTCCTACAATGAGCAGTTCTTC.